This T cell receptor beta chain was profiled in a study of blood T cell repertoires in COVID-19. Germline CDR1 SGDLS, CDR2 YYNGEE. This CDR3 is built from 16 residues. V was clipped by 0 bases and J by 1 base, with 11 bases between them. Enrolled during active infection, Seattle patients were then followed longitudinally. Some clones are missing from TCRdb's copy, which holds only in-frame ones; the method was immunoSEQ multiplex PCR. Among 200,000 to 300,000 clones listed, 86% were seen once. The receptor was derived from a woman aged 80 or older with COVID-19, enrolled during active disease. Sequenced material: peripheral blood. This chain uses TRBV9 with TRBJ2-1; the D gene is possibly TRBD2 (6 bases). The CDR3 loop is CASSVGTGGSYNEQFF. The CDR3 bases are TGTGCCAGCAGCGTAGGGACTGGGGGGTCCTACAATGAGCAGTTCTTC.